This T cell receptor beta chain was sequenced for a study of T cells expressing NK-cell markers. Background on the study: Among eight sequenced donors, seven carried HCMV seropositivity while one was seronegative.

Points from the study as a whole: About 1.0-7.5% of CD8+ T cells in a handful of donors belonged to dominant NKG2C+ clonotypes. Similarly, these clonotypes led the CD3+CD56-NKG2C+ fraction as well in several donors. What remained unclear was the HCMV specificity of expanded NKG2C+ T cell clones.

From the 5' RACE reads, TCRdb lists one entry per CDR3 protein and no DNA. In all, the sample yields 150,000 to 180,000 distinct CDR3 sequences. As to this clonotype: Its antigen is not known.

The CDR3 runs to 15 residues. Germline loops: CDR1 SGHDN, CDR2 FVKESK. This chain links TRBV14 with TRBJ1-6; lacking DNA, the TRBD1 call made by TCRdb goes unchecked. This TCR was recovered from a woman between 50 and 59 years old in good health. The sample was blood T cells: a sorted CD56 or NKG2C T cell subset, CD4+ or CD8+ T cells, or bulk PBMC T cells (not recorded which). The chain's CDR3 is CASSQVAGQGSPLHF.